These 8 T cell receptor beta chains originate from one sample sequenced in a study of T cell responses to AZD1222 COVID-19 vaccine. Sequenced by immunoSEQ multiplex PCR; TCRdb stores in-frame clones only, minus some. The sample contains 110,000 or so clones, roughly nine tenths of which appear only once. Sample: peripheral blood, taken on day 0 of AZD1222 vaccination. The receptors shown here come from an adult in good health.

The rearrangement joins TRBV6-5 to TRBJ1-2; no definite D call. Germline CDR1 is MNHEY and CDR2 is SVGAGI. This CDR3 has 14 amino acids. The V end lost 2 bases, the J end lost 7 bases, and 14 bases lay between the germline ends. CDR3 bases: TGTGCCAGCAGTTACAGCCGGGATTTTGGTGGCTACACCTTC. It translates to CASSYSRDFGGYTF.

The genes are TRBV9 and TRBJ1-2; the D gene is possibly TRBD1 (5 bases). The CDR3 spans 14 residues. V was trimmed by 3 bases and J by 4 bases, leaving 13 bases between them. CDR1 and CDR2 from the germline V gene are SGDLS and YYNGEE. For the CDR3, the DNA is TGTGCCAGCAGCGGGGGCAGGAAGGGCTATGGCTACACCTTC. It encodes CASSGGRKGYGYTF.

The CDR3 here is CASSIDPHTYEQYF. The CDR3 bases are TGTGCCAGTAGTATAGACCCCCACACCTACGAGCAGTACTTC. This sequence joins TRBV19 and TRBJ2-7; D is unresolved. V was trimmed by 0 bases and J by 2 bases, leaving 8 bases between them. Germline CDR1 and CDR2: LNHDA and SQIVND (reference sequence). This CDR3 region has 14 residues.

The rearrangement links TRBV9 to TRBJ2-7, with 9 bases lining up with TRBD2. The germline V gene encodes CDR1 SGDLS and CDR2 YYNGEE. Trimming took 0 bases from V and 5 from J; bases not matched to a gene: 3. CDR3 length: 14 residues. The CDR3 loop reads CASSVGIAGDEQYF. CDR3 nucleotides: TGTGCCAGCAGCGTAGGGATAGCGGGGGACGAGCAGTACTTC. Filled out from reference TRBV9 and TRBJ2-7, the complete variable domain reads DSGVTQTPKHLITATGQRVTLRCSPRSGDLSVYWYQQSLDQGLQFLIQYYNGEERAKGNILERFSAQQFPDLHSELNLSSLELGDSALYFCASSVGIAGDEQYFGPGTRLTVT.

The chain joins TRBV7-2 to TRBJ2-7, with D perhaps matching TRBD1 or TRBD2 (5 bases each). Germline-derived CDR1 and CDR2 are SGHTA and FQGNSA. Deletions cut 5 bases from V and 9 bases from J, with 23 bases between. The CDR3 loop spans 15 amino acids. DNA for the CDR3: TGTGCCAGCAGCCATGGGACGCGGACCGCTCGGTGGCAGTACTTC. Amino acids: CASSHGTRTARWQYF.

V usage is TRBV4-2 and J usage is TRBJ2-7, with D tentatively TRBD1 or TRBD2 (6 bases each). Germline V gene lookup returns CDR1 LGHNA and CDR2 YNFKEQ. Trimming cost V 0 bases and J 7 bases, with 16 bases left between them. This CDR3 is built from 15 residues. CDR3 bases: TGTGCCAGCAGCCAAGATAGGGGGGCCCTAGTTGAGCAGTACTTC. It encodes CASSQDRGALVEQYF.

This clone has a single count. The CDR3 here is CASSPDRADTEAFF. CDR3 nucleotide sequence: TGTGCCAGCAGTCCGGACAGGGCGGACACTGAAGCTTTCTTT. The chain recombines TRBV6-2 or TRBV6-3 with TRBJ1-1; 8 positions agree with TRBD1. CDR1 and CDR2 from the germline V gene are MNHEY and SVGEGT. The length of the CDR3 is 14 residues. The trim removed 5 bases at V and 3 bases at J, leaving 5 bases unmatched.

CDR3 DNA sequence: TGTGCCAGCAGTTTAGGGGGCGACTATGGCTACACCTTC. It encodes CASSLGGDYGYTF. The chain carries TRBV12-3 or TRBV12-4 and TRBJ1-2; the D gene is possibly TRBD1 (5 bases). V gave up 1 base and J gave up 3 bases, with 6 bases separating them. This CDR3 is 13 amino acids long.